This T cell receptor (beta chain) was identified during a study of shared clonotypes between healthy human individuals. Points from the study as a whole: All-four-donor shared clonotypes had higher generation probabilities than non-shared clonotypes did.

Remarks on this clone: Its matching antigen is unknown.

This CDR3 is 16 amino acids long. Germline CDR1 reads SGHRS; CDR2 reads YFSETQ. Germline trimming cut 3 bases from V and 0 bases from J; bases unmatched to any gene: 5. Every immunoSEQ plate was one replicate of a subset's evenly spread DNA. This table comes from immunoSEQ multiplex PCR, and its TCRdb copy is limited to in-frame clones, with some not included. The sample has millions of clones, roughly nine tenths seen once. The TCR originated in a man aged 18 to 35 in good health. The chain couples TRBV5-1 to TRBJ1-4, with 7 bases aligning to TRBD1. Sequences were obtained from naive CD4+ T cells sorted from blood. Subset denoted: CD45RA+ positively selected. DNA of the CDR3: TGCGCCAGCAGCTGGGGACAGAGTGCAACTAATGAAAAACTGTTTTTT. Protein: CASSWGQSATNEKLFF. Full variable domain (rest looked up from reference TRBV5-1 and TRBJ1-4): KAGVTQTPRYLIKTRGQQVTLSCSPISGHRSVSWYQQTPGQGLQFLFEYFSETQRNKGNFPGRFSGRQFSNSRSEMNVSTLELGDSALYLCASSWGQSATNEKLFFGSGTQLSVL.